This T cell receptor beta chain was identified in a study of T cell repertoires in cytomegalovirus infection. A single record per CDR3 protein comes from TCRdb applying MiXCR to the reads. The sample yields under 350,000 distinct CDR3 sequences, about 20% seen once. Trimming took off 10 bases at V and 0 bases at J, with 18 bases between the two ends. Germline V CDR1 and CDR2: ENHRY, SYGVKD. This CDR3 contains 15 residues. As to this clonotype: The antigen is not known.

V and J are TRBV10-3 and TRBJ1-1, with D possibly being TRBD1 (6 bases). The source material was cultured PBMCs, sampled from culture after CMV antigen stimulation. This TCR derives from a human donor in good health (CMV status not recorded). Some clones in this sample may be carry-over from other donors' samples. The CDR3 region has the DNA TGTGCCACCAATGGAGGACAGACGATGAACACTGAAGCTTTCTTT. Amino acid sequence: CATNGGQTMNTEAFF.